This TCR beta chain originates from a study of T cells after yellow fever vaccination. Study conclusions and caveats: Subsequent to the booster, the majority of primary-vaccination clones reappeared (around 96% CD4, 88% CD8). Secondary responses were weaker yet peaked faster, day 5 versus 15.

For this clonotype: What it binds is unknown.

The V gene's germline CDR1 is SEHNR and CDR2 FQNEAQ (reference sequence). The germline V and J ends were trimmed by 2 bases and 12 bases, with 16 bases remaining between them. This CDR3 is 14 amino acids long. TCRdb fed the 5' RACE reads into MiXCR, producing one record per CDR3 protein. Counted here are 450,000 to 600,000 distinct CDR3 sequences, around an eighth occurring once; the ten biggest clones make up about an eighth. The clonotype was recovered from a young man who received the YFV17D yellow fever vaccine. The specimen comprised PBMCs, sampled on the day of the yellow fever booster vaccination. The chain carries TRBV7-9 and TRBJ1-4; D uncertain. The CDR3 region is CASSLNSLRAQLFF. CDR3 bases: TGTGCCAGCAGCTTAAATAGCCTTCGAGCGCAACTGTTTTTT.